A selection of T cell receptor beta chains follows, all from one sample in a study of CD8 T cells in Susac syndrome. MiXCR was run by TCRdb on the immunoSEQ multiplex PCR reads, yielding one entry per CDR3 protein. The sample has 150,000 to 200,000 distinct CDR3 sequences, around 93% seen once. The specimen sequenced was CD4+ T cells from PBMCs. The origin of the receptors is a human donor in good health. Each CDR3 is given with its conserved first and last residue. The D gene is left open where the match is weak. Rows may omit the clone size; those that give it use once, few, many or a size class.

>TRBV10-3|TRBJ1-3|TRBD1|NA
CAISDSGQGGNTIYF
TGTGCCATCAGTGATTCGGGACAGGGTGGAAACACCATATATTTT
>TRBV11-2|TRBJ1-1|NA|NA
CASSLGRGVTEAFF
TGTGCCAGCAGCTTAGGTCGGGGGGTCACTGAAGCTTTCTTT
>TRBV20-1|TRBJ2-2|TRBD2|NA
CSARDRKRGTGELFF
TGCAGTGCTAGAGATCGAAAGCGGGGGACCGGGGAGCTGTTTTTT
>TRBV18|TRBJ1-5|TRBD1|NA
CASSLGTVNQPQHF
TGTGCCAGCTCACTCGGGACAGTGAATCAGCCCCAGCATTTT
>TRBV29-1|TRBJ2-2|NA|NA
CSVGGLVNTPGELFF
TGCAGCGTTGGGGGACTCGTTAACACCCCCGGGGAGCTGTTTTTT
>TRBV7-7|TRBJ2-5|NA|once
CASSSTGGGRETQYF
TGTGCTAGCAGCTCAACAGGAGGGGGTAGGGAGACCCAGTACTTC
>TRBV5-1|TRBJ2-6|NA|NA
CASSLVPAGRSGANVLTF
TGCGCCAGCAGCTTGGTACCGGCAGGGAGATCTGGGGCCAACGTCCTGACTTTC
>TRBV9|TRBJ1-3|NA|NA
CASSATGSGAGNTIYF
TGTGCCAGCAGCGCTACAGGGTCGGGGGCTGGAAACACCATATATTTT
>TRBV19|TRBJ2-2|NA|NA
CATRGGGTGELFF
TGTGCCACCAGGGGGGGAGGCACCGGGGAGCTGTTTTTT
>TRBV5-1|TRBJ2-5|NA|NA
CASSLGAKETQYF
TGCGCCAGCAGCTTGGGGGCCAAAGAGACCCAGTACTTC
>TRBV19|TRBJ2-3|NA|NA
CASSLGQAADTQYF
TGTGCCAGTAGTCTCGGGCAGGCGGCAGATACGCAGTATTTT
>TRBV5-1|TRBJ2-1|NA|NA
CASSPNGEDEQFF
TGCGCCAGCAGCCCCAATGGGGAGGATGAGCAGTTCTTC
>TRBV29-1|TRBJ1-2|NA|NA
CSVSGPGGYTF
TGCAGCGTTTCAGGGCCGGGTGGCTACACCTTC
>TRBV10-3|TRBJ2-2|NA|once
CAISEPGELFF
TGTGCCATCAGTGAGCCCGGGGAGCTGTTTTTT
>TRBV5-1|TRBJ2-2|NA|NA
CASSSGEPGELFF
TGCGCCAGCAGCTCAGGGGAACCCGGGGAGCTGTTTTTT
>TRBV30|TRBJ2-4|NA|NA
CAWSKRGGRGKNIQYF
TGTGCCTGGAGTAAACGTGGGGGCCGGGGCAAAAACATTCAGTACTTC
>TRBV3-1|TRBJ2-1|TRBD2|NA
CASSQGRTGGPRIGEQFF
TGTGCCAGCAGCCAAGGGCGAACGGGGGGGCCGCGGATCGGTGAGCAGTTCTTC
>TRBV7-9|TRBJ1-1|NA|NA
CASSSRRRGEAFF
TGTGCCAGCAGCTCTCGCCGGAGGGGTGAAGCTTTCTTT
>TRBV6-5|TRBJ1-2|NA|NA
CASSYDGYGYTF
TGTGCCAGCAGTTACGACGGATATGGCTACACCTTC
>TRBV6-1|TRBJ1-2|TRBD1|NA
CASTLGTGGAGGGYTF
TGTGCCAGCACCCTGGGGACAGGGGGCGCAGGAGGTGGCTACACCTTC
>TRBV7-6|TRBJ1-6|TRBD1|NA
CASSQDRAPSYNSPLHF
TGTGCCAGCAGCCAGGACAGGGCCCCCTCCTATAATTCACCCCTCCACTTT